The sample holds a few counts of the clone carrying this TCR beta chain. Its antigen is not known. The assay was immunoSEQ multiplex PCR, and TCRdb's table has in-frame clones only and misses some. The profile covers 150,000 to 200,000 clones, with approximately 90% appearing a single time and around 3.5% taken by the ten largest. Germline loops: CDR1 SQVTM, CDR2 ANQGSEA. The CDR3 contains 12 residues. The ends were cut back, 3 bases at V and 5 bases at J, with 10 bases in the middle. These data originate in a study of T cell responses to AZD1222 COVID-19 vaccine. Study-level results: The donors showed a predominance of white British ancestry and of females, with possible underestimation of clonal diversity.

This material consisted of peripheral blood, taken 28 days after the second AZD1222 dose. This chain connects TRBV29-1 to TRBJ2-5; possible D gene TRBD1, 6 bases. This TCR derives from an adult who received the AZD1222 COVID-19 vaccine. CDR3 nucleotides: TGCAGCGTTGAGATTACAGGGGAGACCCAGTACTTC. Amino acid sequence: CSVEITGETQYF.